A single sample is the source of the 29 T cell receptor beta chains below, sequenced in a study of early T cells in non-severe SARS-CoV-2 infection. TCRdb itself ran the 5' RACE reads through MiXCR, one entry per CDR3 protein. The sample carries some 73,000 distinct CDR3 sequences, roughly 12% recorded once. The sequenced sample consisted of whole blood. These TCRs come from an adult who was a healthcare worker with PCR-confirmed SARS-CoV-2 infection or an uninfected control (not recorded which).

This clonotype was recorded many times. In DNA form, the CDR3 reads TGCGCCAGCAGCTCCTGGGGCGGAGACCAAGAGACCCAGTACTTC. Translating gives CASSSWGGDQETQYF. This chain joins TRBV5-1 and TRBJ2-5; TRBD1 might be the D (5 bases). CDR3 size: 15 residues. In germline, CDR1 is SGHRS, CDR2 YFSETQ. The V and J ends lost 3 bases and 0 bases respectively, with 12 bases between them.

The rearrangement uses TRBV5-4 and TRBJ2-3; 11 nucleotides agree with TRBD2. The CDR3 consists of 17 residues. With 4 bases clipped from V and 4 bases from J, the junction kept 11 bases outside the gene matches. Germline CDR1 is SGHNT and CDR2 is YYREEE (reference sequence). The CDR3 loop is CASSAHVAGGGADTQYF. For the CDR3, the DNA is TGTGCCAGCAGCGCACACGTAGCGGGAGGGGGAGCAGATACGCAGTATTTT.

This sequence joins TRBV5-6 and TRBJ2-1, with 8 bases matching TRBD2. The V segment lost 3 bases and the J segment 4 bases; nucleotides outside the gene matches: 9. The V gene's germline CDR1 is SGHDT and CDR2 YYEEEE. CDR3 length: 16 amino acids. The CDR3 nucleotides are TGTGCCAGCAGCTCGTTGACTAGCGAGACTTACAATGAGCAGTTCTTC. Its protein product is CASSSLTSETYNEQFF.

The CDR3 region is CASKRGESGNTIYF. The CDR3 DNA is TGTGCCAGCAAACGGGGGGAATCTGGAAACACCATATATTTT. The gene calls are TRBV12-3 or TRBV12-4 and TRBJ1-3; weak D call: TRBD1 (5 bases). V was clipped by 7 bases and J by 1 base, with 11 bases between them. CDR3 length equals 14 residues.

This clonotype was found a few times. The V and J genes are TRBV3-1 and TRBJ2-7; D not certain. The length of the CDR3 is 12 residues. CDR1 LGHDT and CDR2 YNNKEL come from the germline V gene (reference sequence). V lost 10 bases, J lost 4 bases, and 14 bases lay in between. CDR3 sequence reads: CATLDKRYEQYF. The CDR3 nucleotides read TGTGCCACCTTGGATAAAAGATACGAGCAGTACTTC.

This clonotype was counted between two and nine times. This chain uses TRBV18 with TRBJ1-1; D gene uncertain. CDR1 is KGHSH, CDR2 LQKENI, per germline. This CDR3 comprises 11 residues. Deletions cut 4 bases from V and 7 bases from J, with 7 bases between. The CDR3 is CASSRYDEAFF. In nucleotides, the CDR3 is TGTGCCAGCTCACGGTACGATGAAGCTTTCTTT.

This clonotype was found a few times. This chain's CDR3 is CASSFDPAGTQYF. CDR3 DNA sequence: TGTGCCAGCAGCTTCGACCCGGCGGGGACCCAGTACTTC. The J gene is TRBJ2-5, the V gene TRBV7-9, with a weak D call TRBD2 (5 bases). The CDR3 sequence is 13 residues long. Trimming removed 3 bases at V and 7 bases at J, with 12 bases between. Germline values: CDR1 SEHNR, CDR2 FQNEAQ (reference sequence).

J is TRBJ2-1 and V is TRBV7-9; TRBD2 is a possible D gene (7 bases). Germline V gene sequence: CDR1 SEHNR, CDR2 FQNEAQ (reference sequence). The CDR3 is made up of 15 amino acids. Trimming removed 5 bases from V and 8 bases from J, with 19 bases in between. In nucleotides, the CDR3 is TGTGCCAGCAGCCGCCTAAGGGGGGCGGGGGATGAGCAGTTCTTC. Residues: CASSRLRGAGDEQFF.

In its sample, this clonotype was seen many times. This sequence joins TRBV24-1 and TRBJ2-1; possibly TRBD1 or TRBD2 for D (5 bases each). V lost 3 bases, J lost 3 bases, and 8 bases lay in between. The CDR3 runs to 14 residues. In germline, CDR1 is KGHDR, CDR2 SFDVKD. The CDR3 sequence is CATSDGGVYNEQFF. The CDR3 coding sequence is TGTGCCACCAGTGATGGGGGAGTCTACAATGAGCAGTTCTTC.

Only a few counts were recorded for this clonotype. The rearrangement joins TRBV7-9 to TRBJ2-3; D is ambiguous. The CDR3 has 13 amino acids. Per the germline V gene, CDR1 is SEHNR and CDR2 is FQNEAQ (reference sequence). V was shortened by 2 bases and J by 8 bases, with 11 bases between the two germline ends. The CDR3 spells CASSLILMGTQYF. In nucleotides, the CDR3 is TGTGCCAGCAGCTTAATCCTTATGGGTACGCAGTATTTT.

The gene calls are TRBV28 and TRBJ2-5, with D maybe TRBD2 (6 bases). The CDR3 loop spans 15 amino acids. CDR1 is MDHEN, CDR2 SYDVKM, per germline. The V gene lost 7 bases and the J gene lost 2 bases, with 17 bases spanning the gap. The CDR3 sequence: CASTHAGSGQETQYF. Written as DNA, the CDR3 is TGTGCCAGCACCCATGCGGGAAGCGGACAAGAGACCCAGTACTTC.

In this sample, this clonotype turned up many times. The chain couples TRBV6-4 to TRBJ2-3; 9 nucleotides align to TRBD2. CDR1 is MRHNA, CDR2 SNTAGT, per germline. The J segment lost 0 bases and the V segment lost 0 bases, leaving 1 base of the junction unmatched. The CDR3 has 16 residues. The CDR3 protein is CASSDSSGSSTDTQYF. The DNA of the CDR3 is TGTGCCAGCAGTGACTCTAGCGGGAGCAGCACAGATACGCAGTATTTT.

This clonotype has only a few counts. V and J are TRBV29-1 and TRBJ1-5; TRBD1 aligns across 8 bases. The junction had 9 bases not matched to a gene; V was cut back by 4 bases and J by 7 bases. The CDR3 has 14 amino acids. Germline V CDR1 and CDR2: SQVTM, ANQGSEA. CDR3 amino acids: CSVGGGQGNQPQHF. CDR3 in DNA: TGCAGCGTTGGGGGCGGACAGGGTAACCAGCCCCAGCATTTT.

In its sample, this clonotype is medium-sized. The rearrangement uses TRBV11-3 and TRBJ2-2; tentatively, D is TRBD1 (6 bases). The CDR3 length is 13 residues. CDR1 SGHNT and CDR2 YENEEA come from the germline V gene. V lost 6 bases to trimming and J lost 8 bases, with 13 bases between them. CDR3 sequence (DNA): TGTGCCAGCAGTAAACAGGGAGCTGGGGAGCTGTTTTTT. Protein sequence: CASSKQGAGELFF.

The rearrangement joins TRBV30 to TRBJ1-1, with TRBD1 matching over 8 bases. CDR1 is GTSNPN, CDR2 SVGIG, per germline (reference sequence). This CDR3 is 13 amino acids long. The V gene end was trimmed by 2 bases and the J gene end by 5 bases; junction bases not matched to a gene: 4. CDR3 DNA: TGTGCCTGGAGTCGGACAGGGCAAACTGAAGCTTTCTTT. Its translation: CAWSRTGQTEAFF.

This clonotype showed up just a few times. The chain uses TRBV20-1 and TRBJ2-3; possibly TRBD2 for D (5 bases). Germline V lookup: CDR1 DFQATT, CDR2 SNEGSKA (reference sequence). Trimming shortened V by 7 bases and J by 4 bases, and 15 bases separated the two germline ends. CDR3 size: 13 residues. The CDR3 nucleotides read TGCAGTGGGGCCCGGGAATGGGCAGATACGCAGTATTTT. The encoded protein is CSGAREWADTQYF.

As for this clonotype: A much larger clone sits a single nucleotide away, making a read error possible. V gene TRBV9 combines with J gene TRBJ1-2; possible D gene TRBD1, 5 bases. This CDR3 is built from 15 residues. Germline V gene data show CDR1 as SGDLS and CDR2 as YYNGEE. V lost 4 bases, J lost 2 bases, and 15 bases lay in between. CDR3 in DNA: TGTGCCAGCAGCCCGCGGGACGGGGGAAACTATGGCTACACCTTC. It is translated as CASSPRDGGNYGYTF.

The genes are TRBV7-3 and TRBJ2-1; D possibly matches TRBD1 or TRBD2 (5 bases each). Looked up from germline, CDR1 is SGHTA and CDR2 is FQGTGA. There are 11 residues in the CDR3. Between the trimmed V and J ends, which lost 4 bases and 7 bases, there was a span of 5 bases. CDR3 in amino acids: CASSWGNEQFF. CDR3 DNA: TGTGCCAGCAGCTGGGGGAATGAGCAGTTCTTC. The variable domain in full, completed from reference TRBV7-3 and TRBJ2-1, reads GAGVSQTPSNKVTEKGKYVELRCDPISGHTALYWYRQSLGQGPEFLIYFQGTGAADDSGLPNDRFFAVRPEGSVSTLKIQRTERGDSAVYLCASSWGNEQFFGPGTRLTVL.

With respect to this clonotype: One base away lies a much larger clone, so this may be a sequencing read error. The gene calls are TRBV18 and TRBJ1-5; D unclear. The germline V gene has CDR1 KGHSH and CDR2 LQKENI. V was trimmed by 4 bases and J by 0 bases, leaving 4 bases between them. The CDR3 has 13 amino acids. The DNA of the CDR3 is TGTGCCAGCTCACTAGCTAGCAATCAGCCCCAGCATTTT. It is translated as CASSLASNQPQHF.

This clonotype was seen at least ten times. This sequence joins TRBV5-6 and TRBJ2-1; TRBD1 might be the D (5 bases). Germline V CDR1 and CDR2: SGHDT, YYEEEE. The CDR3 has 13 residues. V lost 1 base and J 10 bases, leaving 12 bases between the germline ends. CDR3 sequence (DNA): TGTGCCAGCAGCTTGACAGGACGGCGCGAGCAGTTCTTC. This translates into CASSLTGRREQFF.

This chain joins TRBV2 and TRBJ2-7; D call uncertain. CDR1 SNHLY and CDR2 FYNNEI come from the germline V gene. V was cut by 7 bases and J by 5 bases, with 9 bases left in between. The CDR3 sequence is 11 residues long. CDR3 DNA sequence: TGTGCCAGCACACCCCTCAACGAGCAGTACTTC. Protein: CASTPLNEQYF.

This clonotype was seen only a few times. V is TRBV9 and J is TRBJ2-5; TRBD2 agrees at 7 bases. The germline V gene has CDR1 SGDLS and CDR2 YYNGEE. V lost 4 bases to trimming and J lost 5 bases; unmatched junction nucleotides: 8. The CDR3 is 14 amino acids. The DNA of the CDR3 is TGTGCCAGCAGCAGGGACTACCTCGGGGAGACCCAGTACTTC. Amino acid sequence: CASSRDYLGETQYF.

This clonotype was found many times. This chain links TRBV7-2 with TRBJ2-3; D gene ambiguous. Germline assignment: CDR1 SGHTA and CDR2 FQGNSA. This CDR3 comprises 13 residues. V dropped 4 bases and J dropped 5 bases, with 10 bases sitting between them. DNA for the CDR3: TGTGCCAGCAGCTCGTTTAGTAGAGATACGCAGTATTTT. This sequence encodes CASSSFSRDTQYF.

The chain is built from TRBV29-1 and TRBJ1-1; D is ambiguous. The CDR3 consists of 11 residues. Trimming pared 4 bases from V and 3 bases from J, leaving 6 bases between. The germline V gene encodes CDR1 SQVTM and CDR2 ANQGSEA. Here the CDR3 DNA reads TGCAGCGTTGGGCGATACACTGAAGCTTTCTTT. Amino acid sequence: CSVGRYTEAFF.

This clonotype came up many times. This chain connects TRBV4-2 to TRBJ2-5; weak D call: TRBD2 (6 bases). Trimming left V 1 base short and J 5 bases short, with 11 bases between. The CDR3 sequence is 14 residues long. Germline V gene lookup returns CDR1 LGHNA and CDR2 YNFKEQ. Here the CDR3 reads CASSQGGTGETQYF. The CDR3 DNA is TGTGCCAGCAGCCAAGGGGGGACTGGTGAGACCCAGTACTTC.

This clonotype was seen ten or more times. The chain has TRBV20-1 and TRBJ1-5; D is ambiguous. This CDR3 comprises 19 residues. Germline assignment: CDR1 DFQATT and CDR2 SNEGSKA (reference sequence). V lost 0 bases and J lost 2, with 23 bases in between. The CDR3 DNA follows: TGCAGTGCTAGAGATTTGGGCGGCAGGAGTAGTTTTGGCAATCAGCCCCAGCATTTT. Protein sequence: CSARDLGGRSSFGNQPQHF.

This clonotype appeared many times. V and J are TRBV3-1 and TRBJ2-3, with D possibly being TRBD2 (5 bases). The CDR3 runs to 13 residues. Germline CDR1 and CDR2: LGHDT and YNNKEL (reference sequence). The V and J ends lost 4 bases and 5 bases respectively, with 10 bases between them. DNA for the CDR3: TGTGCCAGCAGCCGGATCGGAGGAGATACGCAGTATTTT. It encodes CASSRIGGDTQYF.

The V and J genes are TRBV5-1 and TRBJ2-3; 10 nucleotides line up with TRBD2. Trimming removed 4 bases from V and 1 base from J; junction bases left unmatched: 6. The CDR3 extends over 16 amino acids. Germline CDR1 reads SGHRS; CDR2 reads YFSETQ. In DNA form, the CDR3 reads TGCGCCAGCAGCCCTATAGCGGGAGGTCGCACAGATACGCAGTATTTT. It yields the protein CASSPIAGGRTDTQYF.

This clonotype has a count of ten or more. This chain links TRBV7-9 with TRBJ2-1; TRBD1 is a possible D gene (6 bases). The V gene lost 4 bases and the J gene lost 0 bases, with 10 bases spanning the gap. The CDR3 has 15 residues. Per the germline V gene, CDR1 is SEHNR and CDR2 is FQNEAQ (reference sequence). The CDR3 reads CASSYTGNSYNEQFF. The CDR3 bases are TGTGCCAGCAGCTATACAGGGAACTCCTACAATGAGCAGTTCTTC.